This T cell receptor (beta chain) was found in a study of blood T cell repertoires in COVID-19. Across the study: PBMCs, B-cell-depleted T cells, or T cells were the source of the cDNA or gDNA that made up the material.

In the source study's methods: Counts of nucleated cells, estimated from reference gene primer amplification, were obtained. Sequencing used immunoSEQ multiplex PCR; TCRdb keeps in-frame clones, though not all of them. The D gene and trimming were derived from the DNA, and the V and J assignments and clone size from that table. The table has about 280,000 clones, 75% to 90% seen once. Residents of around 24 US areas, aged about 18 to 95 years, made up the participants. Cohort placement rested on clinical history that participants reported themselves. The TCR was taken from a woman between 50 and 59 years old who had recovered from COVID-19. Sequenced: PBMCs or T cells enriched from blood (not recorded which).

CDR3 loop: CASSLFSGGGSTDTQYF. The CDR3 DNA sequence: TGTGCCAGCAGCTTATTTAGCGGGGGGGGTAGCACAGATACGCAGTATTTT. The chain joins TRBV7-9 to TRBJ2-3; 11 bases agree with TRBD2. The CDR3 spans 17 residues. With V trimmed by 2 bases and J by 0 bases, 4 bases remained unmatched. The germline V gene encodes CDR1 SEHNR and CDR2 FQNEAQ (reference sequence).